Sequencing of this TCR beta chain was carried out in a study of blood T cell repertoires in COVID-19. Whole-study context: Acute and convalescent COVID-19 samples came from the United States, Italy and Spain. The cDNA or gDNA used as material had been derived from T cells, B-cell-depleted T cells, or PBMCs.

As handled by the study authors: Reference gene primer amplification yielded estimated nucleated cell counts. Assay used: immunoSEQ multiplex PCR; TCRdb lists only in-frame clones, some missing. The V and J calls and clone size come from that table; D and trimming were worked out from the DNA. Counted here are more than 110,000 clones, about 88% occurring once; the ten biggest clones make up 10% to 13%. The CDR3 runs to 15 residues. Trimming left V 0 bases short and J 7 bases short, with 16 bases between. Germline V lookup: CDR1 SGHNT, CDR2 YYREEE (reference sequence). This clone showed up just once. Sequencing was done on a sample of peripheral blood. This chain connects TRBV5-4 to TRBJ1-2; D is perhaps TRBD1 (6 bases). The sequence was obtained from a man between 50 and 59 years old with active or convalescent COVID-19. The DNA of the CDR3 is TGTGCCAGCAGCTTGGGGGTTAGGGCGGGGGCTGGCTACACCTTC. Protein: CASSLGVRAGAGYTF. The whole variable domain, remainder taken from reference TRBV5-4 and TRBJ1-2, is ETGVTQSPTHLIKTRGQQVTLRCSSQSGHNTVSWYQQALGQGPQFIFQYYREEENGRGNFPPRFSGLQFPNYSSELNVNALELDDSALYLCASSLGVRAGAGYTFGSGTRLTVV.